This TCR beta chain was recovered during a study of T cell changes during pregnancy in multiple sclerosis. Comment on this clone: Relative to the germline gene, one junction end is altered; a read error may explain this.

The CDR3 runs to 13 residues. The germline gives CDR1 SGHTA, CDR2 FQGNSA. Sequencing was performed with immunoSEQ multiplex PCR; in TCRdb, only in-frame clones are kept and a portion is missing. The sample contains around 70,000 clones, less than 95% of which appear only once. This chain joins TRBV7-2 and TRBJ1-2; unclear D gene. The sequence was collected from a female donor with multiple sclerosis, enrolled in a pregnancy study. Material: peripheral blood, obtained in the second trimester of pregnancy. CDR3 coding DNA: TGTGCCAGCAGAGTGTCAGTCGACTATGGGTACACCTTC. Translating gives CASRVSVDYGYTF.